The T cell receptor beta chain under discussion was sequenced for a study of Graves' ophthalmopathy and Graves' hyperthyroidism. Whole-study results and caveats: Ophthalmopathy progression was predicted with 70.59% sensitivity and around 72% specificity. Detection in blood was also observed for most expanded thyroid clonotypes above 0.001 frequency.

Amplifying from RNA transcripts, the study obtained TCR beta CDR3 regions. After a first-round RT-PCR with HTBI primers, a second-round multiplex PCR was run. TCRdb processed the multiplex PCR reads anew with MiXCR; each CDR3 protein has one entry. This sample has around 1.1 million distinct CDR3 sequences, with about two fifths found just once. Pregnant or lactating patients and those with other autoimmune diseases or uncontrolled infections were excluded. Clinicians made diagnoses from clinical symptoms, serum thyroxine, TRAb, thyroid ultrasound and orbital computed tomography. CDR3 length: 15 residues. Germline values: CDR1 SEHNR, CDR2 FQNEAQ (reference sequence). V lost 3 bases, J lost 3 bases, and 14 bases lay in between. Concerning this clonotype itself: What it binds is not known.

The sample was peripheral blood or thyroid tissue (not recorded which). This clonotype was obtained from an adult man with Graves' hyperthyroidism. V gene TRBV7-9 combines with J gene TRBJ1-2, with a weak D call TRBD1 (6 bases). The CDR3 loop reads CASSFGGPEDYGYTF. CDR3 nucleotides: TGTGCCAGCAGCTTTGGGGGGCCTGAAGACTATGGCTACACCTTC.